The entry that follows covers one T cell receptor (beta chain) sequence. The target antigen is unknown. These data belong to a study of T cells expressing NK-cell markers. Study as a whole: Sequencing of TCR beta repertoires drew on sorted CD3+CD56+NKG2C+, CD3+CD56+NKG2C- and CD3+CD56-NKG2C+ T cells. In the group of eight sequenced donors, seven were HCMV-seropositive and one was seronegative.

Study-wide results and limits: Unclear, still, was the HCMV specificity of the expanded NKG2C+ T cell clones.

TCRdb re-called the 5' RACE reads; every CDR3 protein appears as one record, without DNA. The sample includes 90,000 to 130,000 distinct CDR3 sequences. The CDR3 is 18 amino acids. CDR1 is SGHAT and CDR2 is FQDESV in the germline V gene (reference sequence). The chain combines TRBV11-1 with TRBJ2-5; no DNA is available, so the TRBD2 call from TCRdb remains unchecked. The receptor comes from a woman between 18 and 75 years old in good health. What was sequenced was blood T cells: a sorted CD56 or NKG2C T cell subset, CD4+ or CD8+ T cells, or bulk PBMC T cells (not recorded which). This chain's CDR3 is CASSLWPPGSGGEETQYF.